These T cell receptor beta chains were read from a single sample in a study of cytomegalovirus exposure and HLA in healthy donors. Measured with immunoSEQ multiplex PCR; TCRdb has only the in-frame clones, and not every one. The table includes about 330,000 clones, roughly nine tenths detected once. Material for sequencing was PBMCs. Receptors were obtained from a woman younger than 45 in good health and CMV-seropositive. Each CDR3 is given with its conserved first and last residue. Each record gives: V gene, D gene, clone size, J gene, CDR3 DNA, CDR3 protein. D genes are given only for firm matches. Only part of the rows carry a size: once, few, many, or a class if the clone is expanded.

TRBV4-1	.	few	TRBJ1-3	TGCGCCAGCAGCCGAGGAAACACCATATATTTT	CASSRGNTIYF
TRBV9	TRBD2	.	TRBJ2-1	TGTGCCAGCAGCCCAGAGGGCGGGAGGCCGACCTCTTACAATGAGCAGTTCTTC	CASSPEGGRPTSYNEQFF
TRBV20-1	.	.	TRBJ2-4	TGCAGTGCTAGAGGTCCTGTACGGCACTTC	CSARGPVRHF
TRBV6-5	TRBD1	.	TRBJ2-3	TGTGCCAGCGGAACGACAGGGGGGCAGTATTTT	CASGTTGGQYF
TRBV28	TRBD1	.	TRBJ1-5	TGTGCCAGCAGTTTCGGACCGGGACAGGGGGCATGGAGCAATCAGCCCCAGCATTTT	CASSFGPGQGAWSNQPQHF
TRBV29-1	TRBD1	.	TRBJ1-4	TGCAGCGTTGAAGACCGGGGAACAGGGGTAGGAAAACTGTTTTTT	CSVEDRGTGVGKLFF
TRBV4-3	.	.	TRBJ1-4	TGCGCCAGCAGCCAAGAGTTGTTATCTAGGGGGGTAAAACTGTTTTTT	CASSQELLSRGVKLFF
TRBV6-5	.	.	TRBJ2-5	TGTGCCAGCAGCTCCCAGACAGTGAGGGCAGAGACCCAGTACTTC	CASSSQTVRAETQYF
TRBV15	TRBD2	.	TRBJ2-3	TGTGCCACCAGCAGAGATTCGGGACTAGTTACAGATACGCAGTATTTT	CATSRDSGLVTDTQYF
TRBV29-1	.	.	TRBJ2-3	TGCAGCGTTGCCCTGGCAGATACGCAGTATTTT	CSVALADTQYF
TRBV4-3	.	.	TRBJ2-2	TGCGCCAGCAGCCAAACAGGGACGATCGGGGAGCTGTTTTTT	CASSQTGTIGELFF
TRBV27	.	.	TRBJ2-2	TGTGCCAGCACCCGAGGCGGCAGCTCCGGGGAGCTGTTTTTT	CASTRGGSSGELFF
TRBV4-2	.	.	TRBJ2-7	TGTGCCAGCAGCCAAGACGGCCATTCCTACGAGCAGTACTTC	CASSQDGHSYEQYF
TRBV5-1	TRBD1	.	TRBJ2-7	TGCGCCAGCAGCTTTGGGACAGGGGCCTACGAGCAGTACTTC	CASSFGTGAYEQYF
TRBV6-5	TRBD2	medium-sized	TRBJ2-1	TGTGCCAGCATTTCCTCCGGACTAGCGGGGGGAAATGAGCAGTTCTTC	CASISSGLAGGNEQFF